The 5 T cell receptor beta chains in this list originate from one sample, sequenced in a study of cytomegalovirus exposure and HLA in healthy donors. In the PCR, 60 Vbeta and 13 Jbeta primers were used. Profiling relied on immunoSEQ multiplex PCR, and the TCRdb table lists in-frame clones only, not all of them. The data show 150,000 to 200,000 clones, under 90% seen once. Sequencing input: PBMCs. All receptors derive from a young man in good health and CMV-seronegative.

This clone was detected once. The chain carries TRBV28 and TRBJ2-7; D not resolved. Germline V lookup: CDR1 MDHEN, CDR2 SYDVKM. The CDR3 has 11 residues. The V gene lost 3 bases and the J gene lost 3 bases, with 3 bases spanning the gap. This CDR3 reads CASSFGYEQYF. For the CDR3, the DNA is TGTGCCAGCAGTTTCGGCTACGAGCAGTACTTC.

V is TRBV7-2 and J is TRBJ1-2, with 10 nucleotides matching TRBD1. Trimming at V came to 6 bases and at J to 1 base, leaving 2 bases not matched to a gene. The CDR3 is 14 amino acids. Per germline, CDR1 SGHTA and CDR2 FQGNSA. CDR3 loop: CASSWTGGNYGYTF. In DNA form, the CDR3 reads TGTGCCAGCAGTTGGACAGGGGGTAACTATGGCTACACCTTC. The variable domain in full, completed from reference TRBV7-2 and TRBJ1-2, reads GAGVSQSPSNKVTEKGKDVELRCDPISGHTALYWYRQSLGQGLEFLIYFQGNSAPDKSGLPSDRFSAERTGGSVSTLTIQRTQQEDSAVYLCASSWTGGNYGYTFGSGTRLTVV.

The V call is TRBV4-3, the J call TRBJ2-2, with D possibly matching TRBD1 (6 bases). From germline, CDR1 is LGHNA and CDR2 YSLEER. The CDR3 is 15 residues long. V lost 3 bases to trimming and J lost 1 base, with 9 bases between them. In DNA form, the CDR3 reads TGCGCCAGCAGCCAGGGACATTTGAACACCGGGGAGCTGTTTTTT. As protein: CASSQGHLNTGELFF.

The chain carries TRBV9 and TRBJ2-7, with D possibly TRBD2 on 7 matching bases. The CDR3 has 16 residues. CDR1 and CDR2 from the germline V gene are SGDLS and YYNGEE. The V gene lost 4 bases and the J gene lost 1 base, with 18 bases spanning the gap. The CDR3 bases are TGTGCCAGCAGCCCCGCGGGGGCCCGGGGATCCTACGAGCAGTACTTC. The encoded protein is CASSPAGARGSYEQYF.

This clone has a handful of counts. The V gene is TRBV12-5, the J gene TRBJ1-2, with a possible D match to TRBD1 (5 bases). Trimming took off 7 bases at V and 5 bases at J, with 11 bases between the two ends. The CDR3 contains 12 residues. Germline CDR1 LGHNT, CDR2 FRNRAP. In nucleotides, the CDR3 is TGTGCTAGTGCCCAGGGCCCGTATGGCTACACCTTC. It codes for CASAQGPYGYTF.